The 32 T cell receptor beta chains presented below share a single source sample, sequenced in a study of control samples from healthy donors and cancer patients. Clones were sequenced by immunoSEQ multiplex PCR, and TCRdb holds only the in-frame ones, with some missing. Counted here are 130,000 or so clones, about 89% occurring once; the ten biggest clones make up more than 6.5%. The sample comprised blood. These receptor sequences come from a man younger than 30 in good health.

V usage is TRBV9 and J usage is TRBJ2-3, with 8 bases identical to TRBD1. Germline trimming cut 4 bases from V and 2 bases from J; bases unmatched to any gene: 6. The CDR3 spans 15 residues. Germline CDR1 and CDR2: SGDLS and YYNGEE. The CDR3 is CASSLGQDITDTQYF. The CDR3 DNA reads TGTGCCAGCAGCCTGGGACAGGACATCACAGATACGCAGTATTTT.

The J gene is TRBJ1-5, the V gene TRBV25-1; the D is unclear. Germline V gene sequence: CDR1 MGHDK, CDR2 SYGVNS. The CDR3 has 14 residues. Between the trimmed V and J ends, which lost 4 bases and 4 bases, there was a span of 11 bases. Here the CDR3 reads CASSGSLGNQPQHF. CDR3 coding DNA: TGTGCCAGCAGTGGATCTTTGGGGAATCAGCCCCAGCATTTT.

The chain recombines TRBV11-2 with TRBJ1-1, with 10 positions matching TRBD1. The germline V gene has CDR1 SGHAT and CDR2 FQNNGV. This CDR3 spans 16 amino acids. Trimming took 5 bases from V and 0 from J; bases not matched to a gene: 6. CDR3 DNA sequence: TGTGCCAGCAGCGTACGGGACAGGGGATTGAACACTGAAGCTTTCTTT. It encodes CASSVRDRGLNTEAFF.

This chain links TRBV28 with TRBJ1-3; D uncertain. V was cut by 2 bases and J by 3 bases, with 5 bases left in between. CDR1 and CDR2 (germline): MDHEN, SYDVKM. The CDR3 has 13 residues. Here the CDR3 reads CASSLKVGNTIYF. The CDR3, as DNA: TGTGCCAGCAGTTTAAAGGTTGGAAACACCATATATTTT.

The chain combines TRBV9 with TRBJ2-5; 8 nucleotides agree with TRBD2. The V gene's germline CDR1 is SGDLS and CDR2 YYNGEE. The junction had 22 bases not matched to a gene; V was cut back by 1 base and J by 5 bases. CDR3 length equals 20 residues. The CDR3 DNA is TGTGCCAGCAGCGTATCTGTACGTGGGTTGCCGGGGGGGCCGGAGGAGACCCAGTACTTC. Protein: CASSVSVRGLPGGPEETQYF.

The chain recombines TRBV25-1 with TRBJ2-6; D gene uncertain. The germline V gene encodes CDR1 MGHDK and CDR2 SYGVNS. V dropped 5 bases and J dropped 0 bases, with 2 bases sitting between them. The CDR3 has 13 residues. Written as DNA, the CDR3 is TGTGCCAGCAGTCCCTCTGGGGCCAACGTCCTGACTTTC. Its translation is CASSPSGANVLTF.

The chain uses TRBV29-1 and TRBJ1-1; 7 bases fit TRBD1. Germline V lookup: CDR1 SQVTM, CDR2 ANQGSEA. The CDR3 contains 14 residues. V lost 4 bases to trimming and J lost 4 bases; unmatched junction nucleotides: 9. In DNA form, the CDR3 reads TGCAGCGTTGGAGGAGGGGGCGATCCCACTGAAGCTTTCTTT. Translated, it gives CSVGGGGDPTEAFF.

This clone was seen just once. CDR3 loop: CASSQDGRAEQPQHF. In nucleotides, the CDR3 is TGTGCCAGCAGCCAAGATGGCAGGGCGGAACAGCCCCAGCATTTT. The rearrangement joins TRBV4-2 to TRBJ1-5; D is possibly TRBD1 (5 bases). V shed 0 bases and J shed 7 bases, with 13 bases lying between them. Germline V gene lookup returns CDR1 LGHNA and CDR2 YNFKEQ. CDR3 length equals 15 residues.

This chain joins TRBV3-1 (or the pseudogene TRBV3-2) and TRBJ2-7; D could derive from TRBD1 or TRBD2 (5 bases each). Trimming removed 3 bases at V and 11 bases at J, with 20 bases between. CDR3 length: 14 residues. The germline CDR1 and CDR2 sequences are LGHDT and YNNKEL (reference sequence). This chain's CDR3 is CASSQGGASGMEYF. The CDR3 DNA follows: TGTGCCAGCAGCCAGGGTGGGGCCAGCGGCATGGAGTACTTC.

V is TRBV19 and J is TRBJ1-4; the D gene is possibly TRBD1 (5 bases). Germline CDR1 and CDR2: LNHDA and SQIVND (reference sequence). The CDR3 totals 15 residues. The V end was cut by 3 bases, the J end by 4 bases, with 12 bases between. The CDR3 DNA sequence: TGTGCCAGTAGTATTAAGGGACTCAGTAATGAAAAACTGTTTTTT. Its translation is CASSIKGLSNEKLFF.

The CDR3 bases are TGTGCCAGCAGGCGACGGGCGCTGCCGGGGAACATTCAGTACTTC. Translating it yields CASRRRALPGNIQYF. This rearrangement joins TRBV11-2 to TRBJ2-4, with D maybe TRBD2 (5 bases). V lost 6 bases and J lost 7, with 19 bases in between. The CDR3 extends over 15 amino acids. Germline V gene lookup returns CDR1 SGHAT and CDR2 FQNNGV.

This clone occurred once. The CDR3 DNA reads TGTGCCAGCAGCCTAAACGGGGGGCCGAGCTACGAGCAGTACTTC. Translation: CASSLNGGPSYEQYF. V and J are TRBV7-3 and TRBJ2-7; D perhaps matches TRBD2 (7 bases). Germline loops: CDR1 SGHTA, CDR2 FQGTGA. V lost 5 bases and J 3 bases, leaving 17 bases between the germline ends. CDR3 length: 15 residues.

The rearrangement uses TRBV30 and TRBJ2-5, with 11 bases fitting TRBD2. The germline V gene encodes CDR1 GTSNPN and CDR2 SVGIG (reference sequence). V was pared by 3 bases and J by 1 base, with 13 bases of the junction left unmatched. CDR3 size: 18 residues. The CDR3: CAWSASGGPRPGQETQYF. CDR3 coding DNA: TGTGCCTGGAGCGCTAGCGGGGGGCCCCGTCCGGGCCAAGAGACCCAGTACTTC.

The chain links TRBV5-4 to TRBJ2-1; 11 bases line up with TRBD2. Per germline, CDR1 SGHNT and CDR2 YYREEE (reference sequence). CDR3 length: 20 amino acids. J lost 3 bases, V lost 2 bases, and 16 bases had no gene match. DNA of the CDR3: TGTGCCAGCAGCTTATTGCTGCATAGCGGGGGGGCCGAGGTCTACAATGAGCAGTTCTTC. Translated: CASSLLLHSGGAEVYNEQFF.

This clone came up once. The CDR3 sequence is CATFSLRGTEAFF. The CDR3 region has the DNA TGTGCCACCTTCTCCCTTAGGGGCACTGAAGCTTTCTTT. The chain links TRBV6-5 to TRBJ1-1, with D maybe TRBD1 (5 bases). There are 13 residues in the CDR3. The germline V gene has CDR1 MNHEY and CDR2 SVGAGI. V lost 10 bases, J lost 4 bases, and 16 bases lay in between.

This chain links TRBV9 with TRBJ2-3; the D is unclear. CDR3 length equals 14 residues. Trimming cost V 0 bases and J 0 bases, with 5 bases left between them. The germline V gene has CDR1 SGDLS and CDR2 YYNGEE. DNA for the CDR3: TGTGCCAGCAGCGTAGGGCGGAGCACAGATACGCAGTATTTT. Translating gives CASSVGRSTDTQYF.

V is TRBV19 and J is TRBJ1-2, with 7 bases fitting TRBD1. CDR3 length: 16 amino acids. V was clipped by 4 bases and J by 0 bases; unmatched bases: 8. CDR1 and CDR2 from the germline V gene are LNHDA and SQIVND (reference sequence). The CDR3: CASSTRQGRSNYGYTF. The DNA of the CDR3 is TGTGCCAGTAGTACCAGACAGGGCCGTTCTAACTATGGCTACACCTTC.

V is TRBV5-4 and J is TRBJ1-4; 7 nucleotides align to TRBD1. The CDR3 covers 15 residues. Per germline, CDR1 SGHNT and CDR2 YYREEE (reference sequence). V was clipped by 4 bases and J by 3 bases; unmatched bases: 6. The CDR3 DNA follows: TGTGCCAGCAGCGGCTACAGGGGTTCTAATGAAAAACTGTTTTTT. It yields the protein CASSGYRGSNEKLFF.

This clone was observed a few times. The genes are TRBV3-1 (or the pseudogene TRBV3-2) and TRBJ1-1; 10 bases line up with TRBD1. Germline V CDR1 and CDR2: LGHDT, YNNKEL (reference sequence). V lost 2 bases and J lost 5; bases outside the gene matches: 5. This CDR3 contains 15 residues. The CDR3 loop reads CASSQTGTGATEAFF. The CDR3 DNA sequence: TGTGCCAGCAGCCAAACCGGGACAGGGGCTACTGAAGCTTTCTTT.

In its sample, this clone was seen once. Mismatch with germline at one junction end may stem from a read error. The chain couples TRBV6-1 to TRBJ1-5, with 7 bases that match TRBD1. The V gene's germline CDR1 is MNHNS and CDR2 SASEGT. The CDR3 totals 19 residues. The CDR3 is CASSEDGGQAPYSNQPQHF. The CDR3 bases are TGTGCCAGCAGCGAAGACGGAGGACAGGCTCCTTATAGCAATCAGCCCCAGCATTTT.

Regarding this clone: Other DNA sequences from this sample encode an identical CDR3 as well. The gene calls are TRBV6-1 and TRBJ1-5; D not resolved. The CDR3 spans 14 residues. V dropped 3 bases and J dropped 0 bases, with 6 bases sitting between them. CDR1 is MNHNS and CDR2 is SASEGT in the germline V gene. CDR3 region: CASSEGYSNQPQHF. Written as DNA, the CDR3 is TGTGCCAGCAGTGAGGGGTATAGCAATCAGCCCCAGCATTTT.

The CDR3 loop is CASSGDREYF. CDR3 in DNA: TGTGCCAGCAGTGGGGACAGAGAGTACTTC. V gene TRBV25-1 combines with J gene TRBJ2-7; TRBD1 agrees at 7 bases. The CDR3 is made up of 10 amino acids. V lost 4 bases and J lost 11; bases outside the gene matches: 2. Germline V gene lookup returns CDR1 MGHDK and CDR2 SYGVNS.

V usage is TRBV27 and J usage is TRBJ2-1, with D unclear. CDR1 and CDR2 (germline): MNHEY, SMNVEV (reference sequence). V was pared by 2 bases and J by 7 bases, with 9 bases between. This CDR3 has 13 residues. This chain's CDR3 is CASSLELGNEQFF. The CDR3 DNA is TGTGCCAGCAGTTTAGAGCTGGGGAATGAGCAGTTCTTC.

This chain links TRBV5-4 with TRBJ2-1; 9 bases align to TRBD2. Germline trimming cut 4 bases from V and 6 bases from J; bases unmatched to any gene: 5. CDR1 is SGHNT, CDR2 YYREEE, per germline (reference sequence). The CDR3 runs 14 residues. Here the CDR3 reads CASSRWTSANEQFF. CDR3 coding DNA: TGTGCCAGCAGCCGATGGACTAGCGCCAATGAGCAGTTCTTC.

This clone is a singleton in its sample. This chain connects TRBV6-2 or TRBV6-3 to TRBJ2-5; a weak D match, TRBD2 (5 bases). Per the germline V gene, CDR1 is MNHEY and CDR2 is SVGEGT. The V end lost 2 bases, the J end lost 2 bases, and 9 bases lay between the germline ends. The CDR3 runs to 14 residues. The CDR3 loop reads CASSYTGIQETQYF. In DNA form, the CDR3 reads TGTGCCAGCAGTTACACGGGAATACAAGAGACCCAGTACTTC.

The DNA for the CDR3 is TGTGCCATCAGTGTGACAGGGGGCGGTGCTGGGAGAGACGAGCAGTACTTC. It codes for CAISVTGGGAGRDEQYF. V and J are TRBV10-3 and TRBJ2-7; 10 bases are shared with TRBD1. The CDR3 loop spans 17 amino acids. The germline CDR1 and CDR2 sequences are ENHRY and SYGVKD. V shed 4 bases, J shed 5 bases, and the junction held 14 bases outside the gene matches.

The chain carries TRBV4-1 and TRBJ1-1; no reliable D call. CDR1 MGHRA and CDR2 YSYEKL come from the germline V gene. V lost 0 bases, J lost 0 bases, and 11 bases lay in between. This CDR3 comprises 16 residues. This CDR3 is CASSQDHPQMNTEAFF. The DNA for the CDR3 is TGCGCCAGCAGCCAAGATCACCCACAGATGAACACTGAAGCTTTCTTT.

V usage is TRBV12-3 or TRBV12-4 and J usage is TRBJ1-1, with no clear D. The CDR3 loop spans 13 amino acids. The V and J ends lost 3 bases and 11 bases respectively, with 16 bases between them. DNA for the CDR3: TGTGCCAGCAGTTTTGATTTGGGGAGATCGGCTTTCTTT. Residues: CASSFDLGRSAFF.

V is TRBV29-1 and J is TRBJ1-1; D is undetermined. Trimming pared 1 base from V and 1 base from J, leaving 10 bases between. Germline V CDR1 and CDR2: SQVTM, ANQGSEA. There are 14 residues in the CDR3. CDR3 loop: CSVEGQPQNTEAFF. The CDR3 DNA is TGCAGCGTTGAAGGACAACCCCAGAACACTGAAGCTTTCTTT.

The J gene is TRBJ2-3, the V gene TRBV29-1, with 8 bases lining up with TRBD1. The CDR3 is made up of 14 amino acids. V dropped 6 bases and J dropped 5; count of bases not matched to a gene: 10. Germline V lookup: CDR1 SQVTM, CDR2 ANQGSEA. CDR3 amino acids: CSVPDRGGGDTQYF. CDR3 bases: TGCAGCGTCCCCGACAGGGGAGGTGGAGATACGCAGTATTTT.

The rearrangement links TRBV10-3 to TRBJ2-7, with a weak D call TRBD2 (6 bases). The CDR3 is 15 amino acids. Trimming stripped 8 bases from V and 3 bases from J, with 20 bases between. Germline V CDR1 and CDR2: ENHRY, SYGVKD. CDR3 nucleotides: TGTGCCATCCGGTCCCCCGCGGGAACCGACTACGAGCAGTACTTC. Its translation is CAIRSPAGTDYEQYF.

V and J are TRBV10-3 and TRBJ1-1; 8 nucleotides match TRBD1. The V gene's germline CDR1 is ENHRY and CDR2 SYGVKD. This CDR3 has 14 amino acids. The V and J ends lost 2 bases and 5 bases, in that order; junction bases with no gene match: 4. The CDR3 DNA reads TGTGCCATCAGTGAGCACAGGGGGGGAACTGAAGCTTTCTTT. Residues: CAISEHRGGTEAFF.